Shown below are 32 T cell receptor beta chains from a single sample sequenced in a study of vaccination and CD4 T cells after COVID-19. Time point described: late sampling 161 to 241 days after vaccination in a few convalescent patients. Using its own MiXCR run on the PCR reads, TCRdb lists one record per CDR3 protein. The sample has around 26,000 distinct CDR3 sequences, 51% seen once. This specimen consisted of CD4+ T cells from blood, obtained about 7 months after SARS-CoV-2 vaccination. All receptors derive from a human donor who had recovered from COVID-19.

This clonotype turned up a few times. The DNA of the CDR3 is TGCAGCCTTAGGACCGTGGGGGCGCATAATTCACCCCTCCACTTT. It codes for CSLRTVGAHNSPLHF. The gene calls are TRBV20-1 and TRBJ1-6; possible D gene TRBD1, 6 bases. The CDR3 totals 15 residues. CDR1 is DFQATT and CDR2 is SNEGSKA in the germline V gene (reference sequence).

The chain employs TRBV20-1 and TRBJ1-5; D may be TRBD1 (5 bases). Germline V gene lookup returns CDR1 DFQATT and CDR2 SNEGSKA (reference sequence). Trimming took 7 bases from V and 5 from J, leaving 12 bases between them. This CDR3 comprises 12 residues. The CDR3 coding sequence is TGCAGTGGACGGACGGGGGATCAGCCCCAGCATTTT. Its translation is CSGRTGDQPQHF.

CDR3 sequence (DNA): TGTGCCACCAGTGGAGCTAGCGGGAGGGTCTACAATGAGCAGTTCTTC. It codes for CATSGASGRVYNEQFF. The V and J genes are TRBV24-1 and TRBJ2-1; 12 bases map to TRBD2. Germline assignment: CDR1 KGHDR and CDR2 SFDVKD. The CDR3 totals 16 residues. The J segment lost 3 bases and the V segment lost 5 bases, leaving 4 bases of the junction unmatched.

Only a few counts were recorded for this clonotype. J is TRBJ2-7 and V is TRBV6-1, with a possible D match to TRBD2 (6 bases). This CDR3 is 17 amino acids long. The V and J ends lost 2 bases and 1 base respectively, with 18 bases between them. Germline V CDR1 and CDR2: MNHNS, SASEGT. The CDR3 sequence: CASSESRSGLASYEQYF. The CDR3 coding sequence is TGTGCCAGCAGTGAATCCCGGTCGGGACTGGCATCCTACGAGCAGTACTTC.

The chain links TRBV20-1 to TRBJ2-7; 8 bases map to TRBD2. The V and J ends lost 3 bases and 4 bases, in that order; junction bases with no gene match: 11. The CDR3 totals 15 residues. Germline V gene data show CDR1 as DFQATT and CDR2 as SNEGSKA (reference sequence). The DNA for the CDR3 is TGCAGTGCTAGCACATCGACTAGCGATATTTACGAGCAGTACTTC. It yields the protein CSASTSTSDIYEQYF.

The chain uses TRBV7-8 and TRBJ2-2; 10 positions agree with TRBD1. The ends lost 5 bases at V and 1 base at J; junction bases unmatched: 7. The CDR3 sequence is 17 residues long. The germline gives CDR1 SGHVS, CDR2 FQNEAQ. The CDR3 DNA reads as TGTGCCAGCAGCACTTACCGGACAGGGGGGAACACCGGGGAGCTGTTTTTT. It translates to CASSTYRTGGNTGELFF.

The chain couples TRBV5-4 to TRBJ2-7; no firm D call. V dropped 0 bases and J dropped 0 bases, with 7 bases sitting between them. There are 14 residues in the CDR3. Per germline, CDR1 SGHNT and CDR2 YYREEE (reference sequence). CDR3 sequence: CASSLGLSSYEQYF. DNA of the CDR3: TGTGCCAGCAGCTTGGGACTGAGCTCCTACGAGCAGTACTTC.

This clonotype was recorded a few times. V and J are TRBV6-1 and TRBJ2-5, with 7 positions matching TRBD1. The J segment lost 4 bases and the V segment lost 8 bases, leaving 7 bases of the junction unmatched. Per the germline V gene, CDR1 is MNHNS and CDR2 is SASEGT. The CDR3 runs 13 residues. The CDR3 sequence is CASRSSGGETQYF. CDR3 DNA: TGTGCCAGCCGCTCTTCAGGGGGAGAGACCCAGTACTTC.

The rearrangement joins TRBV28 to TRBJ2-5; 10 bases agree with TRBD1. Looked up from germline, CDR1 is MDHEN and CDR2 is SYDVKM. The CDR3 consists of 14 residues. J gave up 4 bases and V 6 bases, and 5 bases lay outside the gene matches. CDR3 nucleotides: TGTGCCAGCAGAACCCGGGACAGGGGAGAGACCCAGTACTTC. Amino acid sequence: CASRTRDRGETQYF.

This chain uses TRBV19 with TRBJ2-7; possibly TRBD2 for D (5 bases). CDR1 and CDR2 from the germline V gene are LNHDA and SQIVND (reference sequence). The CDR3 runs 14 residues. Between the trimmed V and J ends, which lost 4 bases and 3 bases, there was a span of 13 bases. Written as DNA, the CDR3 is TGTGCCAGTAGTAGCGGGCGGTTTATCTACGAGCAGTACTTC. The encoded protein is CASSSGRFIYEQYF.

The table lists this clonotype with a few counts. In DNA form, the CDR3 reads TGTGCCAGCAGCTTCCGGACAGGCACAGATACGCAGTATTTT. Protein product: CASSFRTGTDTQYF. The genes are TRBV7-2 and TRBJ2-3; D is perhaps TRBD1 (6 bases). V was shortened by 3 bases and J by 1 base, with 8 bases between the two germline ends. The CDR3 contains 14 residues. Germline V gene sequence: CDR1 SGHTA, CDR2 FQGNSA.

The rearrangement joins TRBV2 to TRBJ2-7, with a weak D call TRBD1 (5 bases). CDR3 length: 14 amino acids. Trimming took off 5 bases at V and 0 bases at J, with 11 bases between the two ends. Germline values: CDR1 SNHLY, CDR2 FYNNEI. CDR3 region: CASSTGQSSYEQYF. The CDR3 bases are TGTGCCAGCAGTACCGGACAAAGCTCCTACGAGCAGTACTTC.

The chain links TRBV6-1 to TRBJ2-2; D is possibly TRBD1 (6 bases). Germline CDR1 MNHNS, CDR2 SASEGT. The CDR3 contains 15 residues. V lost 6 bases and J 8 bases, leaving 19 bases between the germline ends. The CDR3 here is CASRSRDKITGELFF. CDR3 nucleotide sequence: TGTGCCAGCAGAAGCCGGGACAAGATCACTGGGGAGCTGTTTTTT.

This chain joins TRBV20-1 and TRBJ1-3, with D uncertain. Deletions cut 0 bases from V and 2 bases from J, with 11 bases between. This CDR3 comprises 15 residues. Germline CDR1 reads DFQATT; CDR2 reads SNEGSKA (reference sequence). The CDR3 spells CSARDRPNAGNTIYF. For the CDR3, the DNA is TGCAGTGCTAGAGATCGGCCCAATGCTGGAAACACCATATATTTT.

The table lists this clonotype with a few counts. The chain carries TRBV20-1 and TRBJ1-3; D ambiguous. This CDR3 has 12 amino acids. Germline V gives CDR1 DFQATT, CDR2 SNEGSKA (reference sequence). V dropped 0 bases and J dropped 7 bases, with 7 bases sitting between them. In nucleotides, the CDR3 is TGCAGTGCTAGAGATTTCGCCAACACCATATATTTT. Translated: CSARDFANTIYF.

A few counts support this clonotype. V and J are TRBV4-2 and TRBJ2-5; D not certain. Deletions cut 1 base from V and 0 bases from J, with 6 bases between. This CDR3 contains 14 residues. Germline V lookup: CDR1 LGHNA, CDR2 YNFKEQ. Written as DNA, the CDR3 is TGTGCCAGCAGCCAAGTCGGAGACCAAGAGACCCAGTACTTC. Translated, it gives CASSQVGDQETQYF.

This clonotype was seen a single time. This rearrangement joins TRBV6-1 to TRBJ2-3, with 9 bases matching TRBD1. Trimming removed 5 bases from V and 1 base from J; junction bases left unmatched: 4. CDR3 size: 15 residues. Per germline, CDR1 MNHNS and CDR2 SASEGT. DNA for the CDR3: TGTGCCAGCAGTATGGACAGGGGAGGCACAGATACGCAGTATTTT. This codes for CASSMDRGGTDTQYF.

This clonotype showed up just a few times. The rearrangement uses TRBV7-9 and TRBJ1-1, with D hard to call. The V end lost 6 bases, the J end lost 1 base, and 15 bases lay between the germline ends. This CDR3 contains 15 residues. CDR1 and CDR2 from the germline V gene are SEHNR and FQNEAQ (reference sequence). CDR3 residues: CASSPPGYQNTEAFF. As DNA, the CDR3 is TGTGCCAGCAGTCCGCCCGGCTATCAGAACACTGAAGCTTTCTTT.

This clonotype was observed once. The rearrangement links TRBV28 to TRBJ2-1; possible D gene TRBD1, 6 bases. The CDR3 extends over 15 amino acids. The V gene's germline CDR1 is MDHEN and CDR2 SYDVKM. Trimming removed 8 bases at V and 3 bases at J, with 17 bases between. CDR3 region: CASRNQGTIYNEQFF. CDR3 nucleotides: TGTGCCAGCCGGAACCAGGGGACAATCTACAATGAGCAGTTCTTC. The whole variable domain, remainder taken from reference TRBV28 and TRBJ2-1, is DVKVTQSSRYLVKRTGEKVFLECVQDMDHENMFWYRQDPGLGLRLIYFSYDVKMKEKGDIPEGYSVSREKKERFSLILESASTNQTSMYLCASRNQGTIYNEQFFGPGTRLTVL.

The chain employs TRBV27 and TRBJ1-5, with D hard to call. Trimming pared 3 bases from V and 5 bases from J, leaving 14 bases between. This CDR3 is built from 15 residues. Germline V CDR1 and CDR2: MNHEY, SMNVEV (reference sequence). CDR3 loop: CASSFLGSGHQPQHF. For the CDR3, the DNA is TGTGCCAGCAGTTTTCTTGGGTCAGGACATCAGCCCCAGCATTTT.

This clonotype showed up just a few times. The chain has TRBV15 and TRBJ2-6; maybe TRBD2 (6 bases). This CDR3 spans 16 amino acids. Germline loops: CDR1 LNHNV, CDR2 YYDKDF (reference sequence). Trimming removed 2 bases at V and 7 bases at J, with 15 bases between. CDR3 amino acids: CATSRKRSGGANVLTF. In DNA form, the CDR3 reads TGTGCCACCAGCAGAAAAAGATCCGGGGGTGCCAACGTCCTGACTTTC.

V is TRBV6-2 or TRBV6-3 and J is TRBJ2-4, with 12 bases fitting TRBD2. The CDR3 has 15 amino acids. The V gene end was trimmed by 6 bases and the J gene end by 8 bases; junction bases not matched to a gene: 8. Looked up from germline, CDR1 is MNHEY and CDR2 is SVGEGT. The CDR3 sequence: CASRPPSSGRDIQYF. The CDR3 DNA reads as TGTGCCAGCAGACCTCCTTCTAGCGGGAGGGACATTCAGTACTTC.

The gene calls are TRBV20-1 and TRBJ2-5; D may be TRBD1 or TRBD2 (6 bases each). The V gene lost 0 bases and the J gene lost 3 bases, with 14 bases spanning the gap. The CDR3 has 15 residues. The V gene's germline CDR1 is DFQATT and CDR2 SNEGSKA (reference sequence). The CDR3 DNA sequence: TGCAGTGCTAGAGATCGCAGGGGAGGTGAAGAGACCCAGTACTTC. Translating gives CSARDRRGGEETQYF.

V is TRBV27 and J is TRBJ2-3; TRBD2 aligns across 9 bases. This CDR3 is built from 13 residues. Germline-derived CDR1 and CDR2 are MNHEY and SMNVEV (reference sequence). J gave up 5 bases and V 10 bases, and 7 bases lay outside the gene matches. CDR3 nucleotide sequence: TGTGCCACCCGAGGTAGCGGGAGAGATACGCAGTATTTT. The encoded protein is CATRGSGRDTQYF.

Only a few counts were recorded for this clonotype. The chain recombines TRBV20-1 with TRBJ2-3; 10 nucleotides match TRBD2. The germline V gene has CDR1 DFQATT and CDR2 SNEGSKA (reference sequence). The CDR3 has 12 residues. The DNA of the CDR3 is TGCAGGGCTCAGGGACTAGCGACCAGTCCGTATTTT. Translation gives CRAQGLATSPYF.

This chain links TRBV7-8 with TRBJ2-3; perhaps TRBD2 as D (5 bases). V was clipped by 4 bases and J by 4 bases, with 15 bases between them. Germline values: CDR1 SGHVS, CDR2 FQNEAQ. The CDR3 length is 15 residues. CDR3 residues: CASSSLDYPPDTQYF. The CDR3 DNA reads as TGTGCCAGCAGCTCTTTAGACTACCCCCCAGATACGCAGTATTTT.

In this sample, this clonotype turned up a few times. In DNA form, the CDR3 reads TGCAGTGCTACCCTTGAAGATACGCAGTATTTT. Protein: CSATLEDTQYF. The V call is TRBV20-1, the J call TRBJ2-3; no clear D. The ends were cut back, 4 bases at V and 5 bases at J, with 7 bases in the middle. The germline V gene encodes CDR1 DFQATT and CDR2 SNEGSKA (reference sequence). The CDR3 runs 11 residues.

This chain links TRBV6-1 with TRBJ2-7, with a tentative D call TRBD1 (7 bases). With 7 bases removed from V and 6 bases from J, the gap between germline ends came to 16 bases. CDR1 is MNHNS and CDR2 is SASEGT in the germline V gene. This CDR3 has 13 amino acids. Written as DNA, the CDR3 is TGTGCCAGCATGGAGGGGGCGCCGATCGAGCAGTACTTC. It specifies CASMEGAPIEQYF.

This clonotype was recorded a few times. The V call is TRBV7-3, the J call TRBJ2-3, with 10 bases matching TRBD2. The CDR3 has 16 residues. Germline V CDR1 and CDR2: SGHTA, FQGTGA. Germline trimming cut 3 bases from V and 7 bases from J; bases unmatched to any gene: 10. The CDR3 DNA follows: TGTGCCAGCAGCTTTGACACGGGAGCGGGGGGGAATACGCAGTATTTT. Encoded protein: CASSFDTGAGGNTQYF.

The chain has TRBV20-1 and TRBJ1-5; maybe TRBD1 (5 bases). Per germline, CDR1 DFQATT and CDR2 SNEGSKA (reference sequence). Trimming took 0 bases from V and 9 from J, leaving 15 bases between them. There are 14 residues in the CDR3. The CDR3 sequence: CSARDKQDRRPQHF. CDR3 in DNA: TGCAGTGCTAGAGATAAACAGGATCGGAGGCCCCAGCATTTT.

This clonotype was counted between two and nine times. V gene TRBV7-6 combines with J gene TRBJ2-2, with 8 bases lining up with TRBD2. The CDR3 covers 14 residues. The V and J ends lost 5 bases and 7 bases, in that order; junction bases with no gene match: 6. Germline values: CDR1 SGHVS, CDR2 FNYEAQ. CDR3 sequence reads: CASSVSRGGGELFF. DNA of the CDR3: TGTGCCAGCAGCGTCAGTCGGGGGGGCGGGGAGCTGTTTTTT.

This clonotype has a handful of counts. The chain is built from TRBV19 and TRBJ2-1, with D tentatively TRBD2 (6 bases). The V gene lost 1 base and the J gene lost 9 bases, with 13 bases spanning the gap. Germline V lookup: CDR1 LNHDA, CDR2 SQIVND (reference sequence). The CDR3 runs 14 residues. CDR3 residues: CASSIGGGTGEQFF. DNA of the CDR3: TGTGCCAGTAGTATAGGGGGCGGGACTGGTGAGCAGTTCTTC.